This T cell receptor beta chain was sequenced during a study of OX40 agonist ivuxolimab in advanced cancers. For the study at large: Ivuxolimab was delivered to patients intravenously every 2 weeks at doses spanning 0.01 to 10 mg/kg.

CDR3 length equals 13 residues. After removal of 6 bases from V and 6 bases from J, the junction contained 5 bases not matched to a gene. Per germline, CDR1 LNHDA and CDR2 SQIVND (reference sequence). The table came from immunoSEQ multiplex PCR; TCRdb's copy has only in-frame clones and leaves some out. This sample has about 100,000 clones; approximately 90% occur once, and the top ten carry around 0.58%. The TCR sequence derives from an adult with an advanced solid tumor such as melanoma, head and neck, liver or kidney cancer. The chain combines TRBV19 with TRBJ1-5; 7 bases are shared with TRBD1. Sample: CD4+ or CD8+ T cells sorted from blood, taken in a trial of the OX40 agonist ivuxolimab. The CDR3 region is CASSKDRFQPQHF. The CDR3 nucleotides read TGTGCCAGTAGCAAGGACAGGTTTCAGCCCCAGCATTTT. The full variable domain, its missing parts supplied by reference TRBV19 and TRBJ1-5, is DGGITQSPKYLFRKEGQNVTLSCEQNLNHDAMYWYRQDPGQGLRLIYYSQIVNDFQKGDIAEGYSVSREKKESFPLTVTSAQKNPTAFYLCASSKDRFQPQHFGDGTRLSIL.